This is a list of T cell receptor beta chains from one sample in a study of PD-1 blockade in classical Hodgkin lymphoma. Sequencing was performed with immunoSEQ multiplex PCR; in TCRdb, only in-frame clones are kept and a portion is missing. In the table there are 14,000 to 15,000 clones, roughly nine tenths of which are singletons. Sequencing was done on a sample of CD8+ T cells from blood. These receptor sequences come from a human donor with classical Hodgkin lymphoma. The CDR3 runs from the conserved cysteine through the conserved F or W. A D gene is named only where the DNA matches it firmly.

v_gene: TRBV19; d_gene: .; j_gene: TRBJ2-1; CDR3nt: TGTGCCAGTTGCCCGAGCTCCTACAATGAGCAGTTCTTC; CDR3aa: CASCPSSYNEQFF
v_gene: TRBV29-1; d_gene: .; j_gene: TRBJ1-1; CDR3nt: TGCAGTGGCTTTGAGGGCACTGAAGCTTTCTTT; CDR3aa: CSGFEGTEAFF
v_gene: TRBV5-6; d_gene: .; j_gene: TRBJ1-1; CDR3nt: TGTGCCAGCAGCTGGGGAAGCACTGAAGCTTTCTTT; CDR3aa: CASSWGSTEAFF
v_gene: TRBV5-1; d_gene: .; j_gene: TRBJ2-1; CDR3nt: TGCGCCAGCAGCTTGGGGACTAGCACAGGGGATGAGCAGTTCTTC; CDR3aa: CASSLGTSTGDEQFF
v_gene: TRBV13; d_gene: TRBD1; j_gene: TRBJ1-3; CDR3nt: TGTGCCAGCAGCGCCGACAGGGGAAGGAACACCATATATTTT; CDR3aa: CASSADRGRNTIYF
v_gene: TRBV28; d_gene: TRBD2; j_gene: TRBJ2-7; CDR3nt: TGTGCCAGCAGTTCGCTTTTTGAGGGAGCAAGCGGGAGCGAGACCTACGAGCAGTACTTC; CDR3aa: CASSSLFEGASGSETYEQYF
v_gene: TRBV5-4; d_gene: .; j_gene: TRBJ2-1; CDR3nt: TGTGCCAGCAGCTCATATGCAAGCGGTCCTTACAATGAGCAGTTCTTC; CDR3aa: CASSSYASGPYNEQFF
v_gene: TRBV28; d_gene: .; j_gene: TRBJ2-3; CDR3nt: TGTGCCAGCAGTTTGCTGGCCGGAGCCCAAGATACGCAGTATTTT; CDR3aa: CASSLLAGAQDTQYF
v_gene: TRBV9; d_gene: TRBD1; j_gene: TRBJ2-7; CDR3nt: TGTGCCAGCAGCCCCCATATGGGACAGGATCTCTACGAGCAGTACTTC; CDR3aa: CASSPHMGQDLYEQYF
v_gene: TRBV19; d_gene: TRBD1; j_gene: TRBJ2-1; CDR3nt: TGTGCCAGTAGTCCAGGGACAGTCAATGAGCAGTTCTTC; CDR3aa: CASSPGTVNEQFF
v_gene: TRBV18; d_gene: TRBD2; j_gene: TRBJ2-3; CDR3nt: TGTGCCAGCTCATCTCAAGGCACTAGCGGAATAACAGATACGCAGTATTTT; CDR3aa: CASSSQGTSGITDTQYF
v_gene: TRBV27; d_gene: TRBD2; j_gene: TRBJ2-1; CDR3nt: TGTGCCAGCAGACCTAGCGGGAGGACCAATGAGCAGTTCTTC; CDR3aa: CASRPSGRTNEQFF
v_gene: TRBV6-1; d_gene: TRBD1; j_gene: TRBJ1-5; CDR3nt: TGTGCCAGCAGTGAAACAGGGGGCTATGGGGGTGATCAGCCCCAGCATTTT; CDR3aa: CASSETGGYGGDQPQHF
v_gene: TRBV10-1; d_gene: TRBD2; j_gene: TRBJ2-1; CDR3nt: TGCGCCAGCAGTGAACGGGACTACTCCTACAATGAGCAGTTCTTC; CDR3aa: CASSERDYSYNEQFF
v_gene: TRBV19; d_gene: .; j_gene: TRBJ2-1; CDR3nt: TGTGCCAGTAGTATTATTCCCTGGGATGAGCAGTTCTTC; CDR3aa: CASSIIPWDEQFF
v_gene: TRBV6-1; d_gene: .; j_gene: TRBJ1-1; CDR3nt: TGTGCCAGCAGAGACCAGGGATTCTGGACTGAAGCTTTCTTT; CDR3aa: CASRDQGFWTEAFF
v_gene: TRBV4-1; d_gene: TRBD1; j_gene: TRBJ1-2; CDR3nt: TGCGCCAGCAGCCAAAGGGGGACACAGGGGGTCGGTGGCTACACCTTC; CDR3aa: CASSQRGTQGVGGYTF